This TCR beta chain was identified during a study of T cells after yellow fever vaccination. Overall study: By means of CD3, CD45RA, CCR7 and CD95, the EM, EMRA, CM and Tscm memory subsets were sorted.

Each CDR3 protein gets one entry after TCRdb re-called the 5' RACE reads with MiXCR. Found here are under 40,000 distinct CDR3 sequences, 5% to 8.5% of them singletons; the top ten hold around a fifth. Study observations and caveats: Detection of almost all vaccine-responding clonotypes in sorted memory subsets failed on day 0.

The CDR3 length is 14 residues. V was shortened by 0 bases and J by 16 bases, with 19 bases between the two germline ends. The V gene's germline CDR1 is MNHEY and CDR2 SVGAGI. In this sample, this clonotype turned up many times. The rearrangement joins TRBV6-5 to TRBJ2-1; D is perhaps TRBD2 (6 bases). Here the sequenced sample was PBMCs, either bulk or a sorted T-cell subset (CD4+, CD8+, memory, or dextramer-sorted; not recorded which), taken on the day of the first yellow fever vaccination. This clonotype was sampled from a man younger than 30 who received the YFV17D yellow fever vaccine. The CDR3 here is CASSYSAGGRPLFF. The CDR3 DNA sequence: TGTGCCAGCAGTTACTCCGCCGGAGGGCGGCCCCTCTTCTTC.